This record covers a single T cell receptor (beta chain). Time point specified: pretreatment peripheral blood. These data originate in a study of PD-L1 blockade in urothelial cancer. The data were produced by immunoSEQ multiplex PCR, yet TCRdb's version contains in-frame clones alone and is incomplete. The sample records tens of thousands of clones, roughly 80% being singletons. V lost 5 bases and J lost 4; bases outside the gene matches: 7. Per the germline V gene, CDR1 is SGHVS and CDR2 is FQNEAQ. The CDR3 consists of 14 residues. V gene TRBV7-8 combines with J gene TRBJ2-5, with TRBD1 identical over 7 bases. The sample consisted of PBMCs, taken around atezolizumab (anti-PD-L1) treatment. This TCR was sampled from a man in his 70s with urothelial cancer. DNA of the CDR3: TGTGCCAGCAGCAAACAGGGGACCGGAGAGACCCAGTACTTC. It codes for CASSKQGTGETQYF.